The rows below give T cell receptor beta chains drawn from one sample of a study of early T cells in non-severe SARS-CoV-2 infection. Each CDR3 protein is one row after TCRdb ran MiXCR on the 5' RACE reads. The sample carries around 70,000 distinct CDR3 sequences, 10% to 15% recorded once. The sample comprised whole blood. The receptors stem from an adult who was a healthcare worker with PCR-confirmed SARS-CoV-2 infection or an uninfected control (not recorded which). Each CDR3 is given with its conserved first and last residue. A D gene is named only where the DNA matches it firmly. Rows may omit the clone size; those that give it use once, few, many or a size class.

clone size,D gene,V gene,J gene,CDR3 protein,CDR3 DNA
many,-,TRBV10-3,TRBJ2-7,CAISTSGARDEQYF,TGTGCCATCAGCACCTCGGGCGCAAGAGACGAGCAGTACTTC
-,-,TRBV20-1,TRBJ1-1,CSASPAGEAFF,TGCAGTGCTAGTCCGGCGGGTGAAGCTTTCTTT
many,-,TRBV28,TRBJ2-7,CASSGGPSVEQYF,TGTGCCAGCAGTGGCGGACCTTCGGTCGAGCAGTACTTC
-,-,TRBV28,TRBJ2-2,CASSHQNTGELFF,TGTGCCAGCAGCCACCAGAACACCGGGGAGCTGTTTTTT
-,-,TRBV7-6,TRBJ1-5,CASSLDGNSNQPQHF,TGTGCCAGCAGCTTAGACGGAAACAGCAATCAGCCCCAGCATTTT
-,TRBD2,TRBV5-1,TRBJ2-1,CASSLSLAGSGNEQFF,TGCGCCAGCAGCTTGTCGCTAGCGGGGAGTGGGAATGAGCAGTTCTTC
-,-,TRBV14,TRBJ1-6,CASSRQGNSPLHF,TGTGCCAGCAGCCGTCAGGGGAATTCACCCCTCCACTTT
few,TRBD2,TRBV7-3,TRBJ2-3,CASSLGTSVTTDTQYF,TGTGCCAGCAGCTTGGGAACTAGCGTAACCACAGATACGCAGTATTTT
few,TRBD1,TRBV7-2,TRBJ1-1,CASSRGGTGNTEAFF,TGTGCCAGCAGCAGAGGGGGGACAGGGAACACTGAAGCTTTCTTT
-,-,TRBV2,TRBJ1-1,CASSQGRMNTEAFF,TGTGCCAGCAGCCAGGGTCGAATGAACACTGAAGCTTTCTTT
many,-,TRBV20-1,TRBJ1-4,CSASRRRLDEKLFF,TGCAGTGCTAGTCGCAGGCGGCTGGATGAAAAACTGTTTTTT
-,TRBD1,TRBV20-1,TRBJ2-7,CSAKGTGGRIYEQYF,TGCAGTGCAAAGGGTACAGGGGGCAGGATTTACGAGCAGTACTTC
many,TRBD2,TRBV18,TRBJ2-7,CASSRAGTTTYEQYF,TGTGCCAGCTCGCGTGCCGGGACTACCACCTACGAGCAGTACTTC
many,TRBD2,TRBV29-1,TRBJ2-3,CSATSGTSDRTDTQYF,TGCAGCGCAACTTCCGGGACTAGCGACCGCACAGATACGCAGTATTTT
many,-,TRBV29-1,TRBJ2-5,CSVLRADKTQYF,TGCAGCGTTCTTAGGGCGGACAAGACCCAGTACTTC
-,-,TRBV4-1,TRBJ2-4,CASSLGREGVQYF,TGCGCCAGCAGCCTGGGGCGCGAGGGAGTTCAGTACTTC
few,TRBD2,TRBV5-1,TRBJ2-3,CASSFREAMQYF,TGCGCCAGCAGCTTCCGGGAGGCAATGCAGTATTTT
many,-,TRBV5-6,TRBJ2-1,CASSLVLGSSYNEQFF,TGTGCCAGCAGCTTGGTGTTGGGGAGCTCCTACAATGAGCAGTTCTTC
-,-,TRBV4-1,TRBJ2-4,CASSPPLLGIQYF,TGCGCCAGCAGCCCCCCTCTCCTAGGCATTCAGTACTTC
many,TRBD2,TRBV28,TRBJ2-7,CASSREVTVHEQYF,TGTGCCAGCAGTCGGGAGGTAACCGTACACGAGCAGTACTTC
-,-,TRBV18,TRBJ1-1,CASSGGLNTEAFF,TGTGCCAGCTCAGGGGGCCTGAACACTGAAGCTTTCTTT
many,TRBD1,TRBV20-1,TRBJ2-2,CSARDGGQGNTGELFF,TGCAGTGCTAGAGACGGTGGACAGGGAAACACCGGGGAGCTGTTTTTT
-,-,TRBV4-1,TRBJ2-7,CASSRVDGNYEQYF,TGCGCCAGCAGCCGAGTGGACGGAAACTACGAGCAGTACTTC
many,TRBD1,TRBV12-3/TRBV12-4,TRBJ2-1,CASSSGTGGARRNEQFF,TGTGCCAGCAGTTCAGGGACAGGGGGCGCGCGGCGAAATGAGCAGTTCTTC
few,TRBD2,TRBV20-1,TRBJ2-7,CSARPRTSYSYEQYF,TGCAGTGCTAGACCCCGGACTAGCTACTCCTACGAGCAGTACTTC
many,-,TRBV13,TRBJ2-7,CASSLVGLEQYF,TGTGCCAGCAGCTTAGTCGGTCTCGAGCAGTACTTC
few,-,TRBV28,TRBJ2-1,CASKAAYNEQFF,TGTGCCAGTAAGGCAGCCTACAATGAGCAGTTCTTC
few,-,TRBV5-1,TRBJ2-1,CASSGGVGGLGSEQFF,TGCGCCAGCAGCGGCGGAGTGGGAGGCCTAGGTAGTGAGCAGTTCTTC
-,TRBD1,TRBV7-2,TRBJ2-5,CASSSGQVSYF,TGTGCCAGCAGCTCGGGACAGGTTTCTTACTTC
many,TRBD2,TRBV27,TRBJ2-1,CASSFGTSARGGEQFF,TGTGCCAGCAGTTTTGGGACTAGCGCTCGAGGGGGAGAGCAGTTCTTC
many,TRBD1,TRBV5-6,TRBJ2-3,CASRRRDRGFSDTQYF,TGTGCCAGCAGACGCCGGGACAGGGGCTTCTCGGATACGCAGTATTTT
few,-,TRBV5-1,TRBJ2-7,CASSRTVTYEQYF,TGCGCCAGCAGCCGGACAGTAACCTACGAGCAGTACTTC
-,-,TRBV29-1,TRBJ1-1,CSVRAENTEAFF,TGCAGCGTACGGGCCGAGAACACTGAAGCTTTCTTT
many,TRBD2,TRBV29-1,TRBJ2-2,CSVGSGVLNGELFF,TGCAGCGTTGGTAGCGGGGTCCTTAACGGGGAGCTGTTTTTT
many,-,TRBV24-1,TRBJ1-2,CATSRDESDGYTF,TGTGCCACCAGTCGGGACGAGTCAGATGGCTACACCTTC
few,-,TRBV28,TRBJ1-2,CASRGLFFYGYTF,TGTGCCAGCAGGGGCCTCTTTTTCTATGGCTACACCTTC
-,-,TRBV28,TRBJ1-5,CASSFGVGQPQHF,TGTGCCAGCAGTTTTGGGGTAGGTCAGCCCCAGCATTTT
-,TRBD1,TRBV15,TRBJ2-7,CATSTKGAGYEQYF,TGTGCCACCAGCACTAAGGGGGCGGGCTACGAGCAGTACTTC
many,TRBD1,TRBV28,TRBJ2-7,CASSAPGTGYSYEQYF,TGTGCCAGCAGTGCTCCTGGGACAGGGTATTCCTACGAGCAGTACTTC
many,TRBD2,TRBV18,TRBJ2-7,CASSSSGSLTYEQYF,TGTGCCAGCTCATCTAGCGGGAGTCTAACCTACGAGCAGTACTTC
-,-,TRBV24-1,TRBJ2-7,CATSDSYEQYF,TGTGCCACCAGTGATTCCTACGAGCAGTACTTC
-,-,TRBV28,TRBJ2-7,CASSTGSLLYEQYF,TGTGCCAGCAGTACGGGATCCCTCCTATACGAGCAGTACTTC
many,TRBD2,TRBV23-1,TRBJ2-1,CASSPFLASGRATNEQFF,TGCGCCAGCAGTCCCTTTTTGGCTAGCGGGAGGGCCACGAATGAGCAGTTCTTC
-,TRBD2,TRBV5-4,TRBJ2-2,CASSLRSGIGTGELFF,TGTGCCAGCAGTTTGAGAAGCGGGATAGGTACCGGGGAGCTGTTTTTT
-,TRBD1,TRBV29-1,TRBJ1-2,CSGTTGDFYGYTF,TGCAGCGGTACCACAGGGGACTTCTATGGCTACACCTTC